This T cell receptor (beta chain) comes out of a study of T cell repertoires in cytomegalovirus infection. Study-wide context: Matching HLA type, along with CMV infection, was indicated by public TCR beta signatures.

Whole-study findings and limits: The response measured ex vivo was dominated by TCR beta clonotypes (HLA-C-restricted and CMV-specific). Individuals carrying CMV plus the relevant HLA were identified by cumulative frequency of public TCR beta families.

This clonotype has a count of ten or more. What it binds is unknown. CDR3 size: 18 residues. The germline V gene has CDR1 SGHVS and CDR2 FQNEAQ. V lost 2 bases, J lost 5 bases, and 13 bases stayed unmatched. Each CDR3 protein is one row after TCRdb ran MiXCR on the reads. Of 150,000 to 200,000 distinct CDR3 sequences in the sample, approximately 15% were seen once. The chain employs TRBV7-8 and TRBJ2-3; 10 bases line up with TRBD1. The receptor comes from a human donor in good health (CMV status not recorded). Some clones in this sample may be carry-over from other donors' samples. Sample: PBMCs. CDR3 amino acids: CASSLKRTGGLNQDTQYF. The CDR3 DNA is TGTGCCAGCAGCTTAAAGCGGACAGGGGGGCTTAATCAAGATACGCAGTATTTT. The whole variable domain, filled in from reference TRBV7-8 and TRBJ2-3, reads GAGVSQSPRYKVAKRGQDVALRCDPISGHVSLFWYQQALGQGPEFLTYFQNEAQLDKSGLPSDRFFAERPEGSVSTLKIQRTQQEDSAVYLCASSLKRTGGLNQDTQYFGPGTRLTVL.